Listed below are T cell receptor beta chains from one sample, sequenced in a study of T cells after yellow fever vaccination. TCRdb used MiXCR to reprocess the 5' RACE reads, holding one entry per CDR3 protein. The sample lists around 320,000 distinct CDR3 sequences, 3.5% to 4.5% occurring once. The sequenced sample was PBMCs, obtained 15 days after the yellow fever booster vaccination. The receptors here all came from a man aged 18 to 29 who received the YFV17D yellow fever vaccine. Each CDR3 is given with its conserved first and last residue. The order of the fields is clone size, J gene, V gene, D gene, CDR3 DNA, CDR3 protein. D genes are given only for firm matches. Some rows mark clone size as missing; the rest say once, few, many or name a class of expanded clone.

few	TRBJ2-6	TRBV19	.	TGTGCCAGTAGTTGGAGGGCCGGGGCCAACGTCCTGACTTTC	CASSWRAGANVLTF
many	TRBJ1-2	TRBV7-9	TRBD1	TGTGCCAGCAGCTTAAAACAGGGGGTGGCTAACTATGGCTACACCTTC	CASSLKQGVANYGYTF
many	TRBJ1-5	TRBV7-2	TRBD1	TGTGCCAGCAGCCTCCGACAGGGCGATCAGCCCCAGCATTTT	CASSLRQGDQPQHF
many	TRBJ2-2	TRBV6-2/TRBV6-3	.	TGTGCCAGCAACCCTAGACAGGTGAACACCGGGGAGCTGTTTTTT	CASNPRQVNTGELFF
many	TRBJ2-4	TRBV20-1	.	TGCAGTGCTAGTCTGGGGAAAAACATTCAGTACTTC	CSASLGKNIQYF
.	TRBJ2-2	TRBV29-1	TRBD1	TGCAGCGTGAGGAAGGGACAGGGATTCAGCGGGGAGCTGTTTTTT	CSVRKGQGFSGELFF
.	TRBJ1-2	TRBV5-1	.	TGCGCCAGCAGCCCCGCGGGGGGGCAGGGTGGCTACACCTTC	CASSPAGGQGGYTF
.	TRBJ2-7	TRBV5-1	.	TGCGCCAGCAGCCTGGGAGTTGTAGGGCCCGAGCAGTACTTC	CASSLGVVGPEQYF
.	TRBJ1-5	TRBV16	.	TGTGCCAGCAAACGGGGCGGGAATCAGCCCCAGCATTTT	CASKRGGNQPQHF
few	TRBJ2-5	TRBV15	.	TGTGCCACCAGCAGAGATCCCCAGGCACAAGAGACCCAGTACTTC	CATSRDPQAQETQYF
.	TRBJ2-5	TRBV5-1	.	TGCGCCAGCAGACCGGCCCCGGGGGCCAGAGAGACCCAGTACTTC	CASRPAPGARETQYF
.	TRBJ1-1	TRBV27	.	TGTGCCAGCAGTTTTTCGACGGGTAACACTGAAGCTTTCTTT	CASSFSTGNTEAFF
many	TRBJ1-2	TRBV5-4	TRBD1	TGTGCCAGCAGATCCACAGGGGGCGAGGGAGCCGGCTACACCTTC	CASRSTGGEGAGYTF
many	TRBJ2-7	TRBV6-6	.	TGTGCCAGCAGTCCTCGTAGACCCAACTACGAGCAGTACTTC	CASSPRRPNYEQYF
few	TRBJ1-2	TRBV12-5	.	TGTGCTAGTGGTTCCTCGCCCGATCACTATGGCTACACCTTC	CASGSSPDHYGYTF
many	TRBJ1-1	TRBV6-5	TRBD1	TGTGCCAGCAGTTACAACAGGGGAAACACTGAAGCTTTCTTT	CASSYNRGNTEAFF
many	TRBJ2-2	TRBV7-9	TRBD2	TGTGCCAGCAGCTTATCGGGGGGGAAGACCGGGGAGCTGTTTTTT	CASSLSGGKTGELFF
many	TRBJ1-1	TRBV29-1	TRBD1	TGCAGCGTTTGGGGACAGGGGACGTTGAACACTGAAGCTTTCTTT	CSVWGQGTLNTEAFF
many	TRBJ2-3	TRBV12-3/TRBV12-4	.	TGTGCCAGCAGTTTGGGGCCGGACCAAGTCAAGTATACGCAGTATTTT	CASSLGPDQVKYTQYF
few	TRBJ1-5	TRBV20-1	.	TGCAGTGCTAGAGATCTGCGACAGTTCAATCAGCCCCAGCATTTT	CSARDLRQFNQPQHF
many	TRBJ1-5	TRBV6-5	.	TGTGCCAGCAGTTACTCGGGGGGTGGTCAGCCCCAGCATTTT	CASSYSGGGQPQHF
many	TRBJ1-2	TRBV4-3	.	TGCGCCAGCAGCCAAGATTGGGGCAGGGGCTACACCTTC	CASSQDWGRGYTF